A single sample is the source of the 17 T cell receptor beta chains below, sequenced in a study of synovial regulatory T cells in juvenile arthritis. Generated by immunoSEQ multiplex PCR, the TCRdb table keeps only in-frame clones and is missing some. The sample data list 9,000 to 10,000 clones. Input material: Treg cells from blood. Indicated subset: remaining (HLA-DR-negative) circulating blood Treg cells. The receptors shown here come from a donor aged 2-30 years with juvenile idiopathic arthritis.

The CDR3 here is CASSLEPLAKNIQYF. This chain connects TRBV7-2 to TRBJ2-4. Germline V CDR1 and CDR2: SGHTA, FQGNSA. This CDR3 contains 15 residues. Only the protein is on record.

The CDR3 spells CASRLDTYNEQFF. The chain links TRBV5-4 to TRBJ2-1. The CDR3 loop spans 13 amino acids. The DNA is not on file. CDR1 SGHNT and CDR2 YYREEE come from the germline V gene (reference sequence). Filled out from reference TRBV5-4 and TRBJ2-1, the complete variable domain reads ETGVTQSPTHLIKTRGQQVTLRCSSQSGHNTVSWYQQALGQGPQFIFQYYREEENGRGNFPPRFSGLQFPNYSSELNVNALELDDSALYLCASRLDTYNEQFFGPGTRLTVL.

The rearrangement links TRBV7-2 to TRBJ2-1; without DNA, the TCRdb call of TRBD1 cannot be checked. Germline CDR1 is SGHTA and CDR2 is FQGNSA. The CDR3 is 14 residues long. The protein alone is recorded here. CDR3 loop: CASSLDRDYNEQFF.

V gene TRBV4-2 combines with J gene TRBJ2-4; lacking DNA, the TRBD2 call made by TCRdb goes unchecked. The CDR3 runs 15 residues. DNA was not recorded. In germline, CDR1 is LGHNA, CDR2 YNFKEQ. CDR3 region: CASSQEKRGKNIQYF.

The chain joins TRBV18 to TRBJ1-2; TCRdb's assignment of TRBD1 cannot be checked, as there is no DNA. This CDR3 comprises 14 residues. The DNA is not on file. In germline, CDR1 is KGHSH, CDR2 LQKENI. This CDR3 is CASSHDRDTYGYTF. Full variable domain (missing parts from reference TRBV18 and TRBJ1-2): NAGVMQNPRHLVRRRGQEARLRCSPMKGHSHVYWYRQLPEEGLKFMVYLQKENIIDESGMPKERFSAEFPKEGPSILRIQQVVRGDSAAYFCASSHDRDTYGYTFGSGTRLTVV.

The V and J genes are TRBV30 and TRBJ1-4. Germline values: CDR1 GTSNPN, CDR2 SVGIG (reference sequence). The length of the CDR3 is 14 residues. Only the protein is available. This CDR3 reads CAWKAGRGIEKLFF.

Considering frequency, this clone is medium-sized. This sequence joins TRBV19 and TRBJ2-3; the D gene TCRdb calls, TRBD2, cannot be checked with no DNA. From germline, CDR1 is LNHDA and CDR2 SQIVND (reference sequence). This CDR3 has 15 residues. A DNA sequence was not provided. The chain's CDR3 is CASSRSGSGAGTQYF.

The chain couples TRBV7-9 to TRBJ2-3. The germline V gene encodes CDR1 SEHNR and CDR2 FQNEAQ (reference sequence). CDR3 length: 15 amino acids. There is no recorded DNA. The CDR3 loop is CASSSGSNWLDTQYF.

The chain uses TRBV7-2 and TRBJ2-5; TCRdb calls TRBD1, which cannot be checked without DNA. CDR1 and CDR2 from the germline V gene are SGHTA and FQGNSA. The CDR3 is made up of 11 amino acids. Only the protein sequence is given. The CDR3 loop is CASSFPGPQYF.

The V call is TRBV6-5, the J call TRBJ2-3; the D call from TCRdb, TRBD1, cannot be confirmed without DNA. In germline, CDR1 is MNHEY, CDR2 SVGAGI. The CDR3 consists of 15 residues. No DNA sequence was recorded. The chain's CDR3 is CASSYTGTGEHTQYF.

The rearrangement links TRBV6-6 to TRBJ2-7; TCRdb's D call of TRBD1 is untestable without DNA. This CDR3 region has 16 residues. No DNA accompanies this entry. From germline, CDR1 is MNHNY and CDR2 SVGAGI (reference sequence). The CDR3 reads CASSSTGTQASYEQYF.

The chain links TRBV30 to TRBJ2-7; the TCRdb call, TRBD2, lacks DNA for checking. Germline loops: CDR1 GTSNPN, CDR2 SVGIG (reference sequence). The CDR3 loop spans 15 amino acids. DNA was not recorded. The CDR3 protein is CAWSVPHSGTYEQYF.

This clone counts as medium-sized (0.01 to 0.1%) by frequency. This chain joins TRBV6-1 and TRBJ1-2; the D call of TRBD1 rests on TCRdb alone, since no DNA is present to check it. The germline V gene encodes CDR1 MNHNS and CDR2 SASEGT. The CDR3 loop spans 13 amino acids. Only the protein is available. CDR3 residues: CASRLQGMDGYTF.

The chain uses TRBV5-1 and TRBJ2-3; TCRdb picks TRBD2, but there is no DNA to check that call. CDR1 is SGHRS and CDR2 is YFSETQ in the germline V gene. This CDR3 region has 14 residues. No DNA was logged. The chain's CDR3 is CASSLVPYTDTQYF. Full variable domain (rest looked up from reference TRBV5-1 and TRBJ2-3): KAGVTQTPRYLIKTRGQQVTLSCSPISGHRSVSWYQQTPGQGLQFLFEYFSETQRNKGNFPGRFSGRQFSNSRSEMNVSTLELGDSALYLCASSLVPYTDTQYFGPGTRLTVL.

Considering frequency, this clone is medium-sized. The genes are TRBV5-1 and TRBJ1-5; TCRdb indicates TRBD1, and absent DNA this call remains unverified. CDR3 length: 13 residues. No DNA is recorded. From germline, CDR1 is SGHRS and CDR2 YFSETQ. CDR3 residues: CASSLQGNQPQHF.

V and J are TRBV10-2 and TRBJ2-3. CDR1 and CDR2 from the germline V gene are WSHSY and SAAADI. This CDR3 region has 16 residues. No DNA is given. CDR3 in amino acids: CASSEWGAPGTDTQYF.

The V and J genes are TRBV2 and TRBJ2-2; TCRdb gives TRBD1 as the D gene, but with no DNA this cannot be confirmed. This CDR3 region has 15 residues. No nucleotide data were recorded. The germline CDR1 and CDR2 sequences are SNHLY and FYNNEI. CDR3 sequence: CASDLQGVTSGELFF.